The clone carrying this T cell receptor beta chain showed up just once. The data originate from a study of blood T cell repertoires in COVID-19. Trimming removed 4 bases from V and 0 bases from J; junction bases left unmatched: 4. Germline V gene sequence: CDR1 MNHEY, CDR2 SVGEGT. CDR3 length equals 16 residues. Participants' reported clinical history set cohort assignment. The authors' processing: It was from reference gene primer amplification that nucleated cell counts were estimated. TCRdb's copy holds only in-frame clones and misses some; the assay was immunoSEQ multiplex PCR. Clonal size and the V and J genes are those of that table, whereas D and trimming came from the DNA. The sample carries 450,000 or so clones, about nine tenths recorded once.

The chain links TRBV6-2 or TRBV6-3 to TRBJ1-3, with 9 bases matching TRBD1. The sample consisted of PBMCs or T cells enriched from blood (not recorded which). This TCR was recovered from a man younger than 35 who had recovered from COVID-19. The CDR3 spells CASSFPGQGSGNTIYF. The CDR3 DNA follows: TGTGCCAGCAGTTTTCCGGGACAGGGCTCTGGAAACACCATATATTTT.